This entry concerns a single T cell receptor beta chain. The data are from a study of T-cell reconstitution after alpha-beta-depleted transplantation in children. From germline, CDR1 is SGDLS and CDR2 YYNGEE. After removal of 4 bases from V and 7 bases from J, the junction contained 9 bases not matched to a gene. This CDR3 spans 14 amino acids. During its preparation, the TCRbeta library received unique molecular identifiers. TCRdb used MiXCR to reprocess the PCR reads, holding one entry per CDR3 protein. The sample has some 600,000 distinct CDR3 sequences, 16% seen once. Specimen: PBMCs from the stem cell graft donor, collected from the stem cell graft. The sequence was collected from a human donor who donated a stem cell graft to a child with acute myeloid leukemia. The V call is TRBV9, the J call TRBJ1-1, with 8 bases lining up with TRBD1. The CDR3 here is CASSSQQGVGEAFF. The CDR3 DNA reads TGTGCCAGCAGCTCTCAACAGGGGGTAGGTGAAGCTTTCTTT.